This T cell receptor (beta chain) derives from a study of blood T cells in healthy people across ages. V shed 0 bases and J shed 7 bases, with 13 bases lying between them. The CDR3 extends over 14 amino acids. The germline gives CDR1 LGHDT, CDR2 YNNKEL (reference sequence). This clonotype was observed a handful of times. Primed by a sample-barcoded 5' primer and a J-beta primer mix, a second PCR proceeded for about 6 to 12 cycles. A template-switch adaptor that had 12 random nucleotides put a tag on each cDNA molecule. TCRdb re-derived calls from the 5' RACE reads in MiXCR, one entry per CDR3 protein. The sample carries over 950,000 distinct CDR3 sequences, just over 50% recorded once. Researchers report isolating at least 6.5 million PBMCs per sample.

The sample was blood. This TCR came from a woman aged 60-75 years in good health. The gene calls are TRBV3-1 and TRBJ2-7, with a possible D match to TRBD2 (5 bases). The CDR3 reads CASSQEREGREQYF. For the CDR3, the DNA is TGTGCCAGCAGCCAAGAGAGAGAGGGTAGGGAGCAGTACTTC.